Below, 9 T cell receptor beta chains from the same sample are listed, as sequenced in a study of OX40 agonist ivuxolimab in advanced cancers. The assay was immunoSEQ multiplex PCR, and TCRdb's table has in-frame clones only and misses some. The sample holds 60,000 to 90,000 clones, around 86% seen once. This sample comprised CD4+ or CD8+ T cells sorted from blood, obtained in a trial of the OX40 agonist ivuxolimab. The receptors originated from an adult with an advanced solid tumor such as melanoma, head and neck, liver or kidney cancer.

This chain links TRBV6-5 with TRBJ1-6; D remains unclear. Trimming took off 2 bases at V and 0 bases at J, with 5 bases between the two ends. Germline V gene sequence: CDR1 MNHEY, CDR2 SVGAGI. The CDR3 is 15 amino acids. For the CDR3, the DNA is TGTGCCAGCAGTTACGCTAGCTCCTATAATTCACCCCTCCACTTT. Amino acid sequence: CASSYASSYNSPLHF.

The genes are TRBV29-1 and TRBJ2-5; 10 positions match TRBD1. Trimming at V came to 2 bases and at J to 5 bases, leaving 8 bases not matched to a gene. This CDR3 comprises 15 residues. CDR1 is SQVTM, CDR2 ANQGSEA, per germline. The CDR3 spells CSVESDRGRAETQYF. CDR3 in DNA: TGCAGCGTTGAATCCGACAGGGGGCGCGCGGAGACCCAGTACTTC.

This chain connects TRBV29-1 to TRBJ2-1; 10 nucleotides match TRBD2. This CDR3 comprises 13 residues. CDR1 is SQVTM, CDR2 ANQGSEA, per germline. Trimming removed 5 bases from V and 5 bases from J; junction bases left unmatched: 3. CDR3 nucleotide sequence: TGCAGCGTTTCAGGACTAGCGGACAATGAGCAGTTCTTC. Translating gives CSVSGLADNEQFF.

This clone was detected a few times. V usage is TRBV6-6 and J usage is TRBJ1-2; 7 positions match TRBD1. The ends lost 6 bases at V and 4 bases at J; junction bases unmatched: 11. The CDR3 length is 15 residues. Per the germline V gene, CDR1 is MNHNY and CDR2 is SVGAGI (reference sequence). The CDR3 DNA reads TGTGCCAGCAGACTAGGGGCGACAGGGTCCTATGGCTACACCTTC. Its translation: CASRLGATGSYGYTF.

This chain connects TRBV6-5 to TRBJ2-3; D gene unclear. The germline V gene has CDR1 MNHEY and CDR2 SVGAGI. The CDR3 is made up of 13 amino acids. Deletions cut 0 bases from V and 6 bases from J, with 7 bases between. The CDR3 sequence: CASSYSKWDTQYF. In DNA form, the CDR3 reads TGTGCCAGCAGTTACTCGAAATGGGATACGCAGTATTTT.

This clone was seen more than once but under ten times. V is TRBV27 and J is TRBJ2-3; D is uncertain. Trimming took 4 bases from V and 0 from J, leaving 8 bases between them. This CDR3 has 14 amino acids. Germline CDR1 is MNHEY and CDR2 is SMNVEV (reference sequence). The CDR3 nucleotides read TGTGCCAGCAGTTATGGCCACAGCACAGATACGCAGTATTTT. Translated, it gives CASSYGHSTDTQYF.

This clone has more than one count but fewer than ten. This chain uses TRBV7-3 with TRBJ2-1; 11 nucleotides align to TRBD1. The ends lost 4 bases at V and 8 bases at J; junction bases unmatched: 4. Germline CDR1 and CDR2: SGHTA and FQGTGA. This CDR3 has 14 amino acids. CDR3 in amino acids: CASSSDRGRDEQFF. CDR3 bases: TGTGCCAGCAGCTCGGACAGGGGGCGAGATGAGCAGTTCTTC.

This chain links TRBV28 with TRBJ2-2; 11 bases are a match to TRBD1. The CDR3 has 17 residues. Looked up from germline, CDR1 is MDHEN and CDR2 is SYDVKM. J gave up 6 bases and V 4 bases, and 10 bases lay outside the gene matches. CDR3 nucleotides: TGTGCCAGCAGTTCACCCACCCCGGGACAGGGGGCCGGGGAGCTGTTTTTT. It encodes CASSSPTPGQGAGELFF.

The CDR3 DNA follows: TGCGCCAGCAGTCAAGCGGGGGCCAGAGATACGCAGTATTTT. Translating it yields CASSQAGARDTQYF. This chain uses TRBV10-1 with TRBJ2-3, with 8 bases fitting TRBD2. Germline V gene lookup returns CDR1 WNHNN and CDR2 SYGVQD (reference sequence). The CDR3 sequence is 14 residues long. V lost 5 bases to trimming and J lost 5 bases; unmatched junction nucleotides: 6.